This TCR beta chain derives from a study of post-analysis software for immune sequencing data. Study at large: The courses of disease that were included comprised relapsing-remitting, secondary progressive and progressive-relapsing multiple sclerosis.

For this clonotype: The antigen remains undetermined.

Trimming shortened V by 5 bases and J by 10 bases, and 18 bases separated the two germline ends. The CDR3 covers 15 residues. Germline V lookup: CDR1 SEHNR, CDR2 FQNEAQ (reference sequence). The study, taken as a whole, reports: Analysis by F measure revealed that same-batch samples clustered strongly together. Normalized Chao1 diversity in multiple sclerosis patients fell significantly below that of controls. There were a few TRBV segments more frequent in patients than controls, and TRBV5-6, TRBV5-1 and TRBV20-1 were among them.

Prepared libraries of TCR beta cDNA carried unique molecular identifiers. TCRdb re-derived calls from the PCR reads in MiXCR, one entry per CDR3 protein. This table has approximately 690,000 distinct CDR3 sequences, over 45% appearing once. The receptor was isolated from a girl aged 2-15 years with multiple sclerosis. The chain employs TRBV7-9 and TRBJ1-6; no firm D call. The sample taken for sequencing was blood. CDR3 nucleotides: TGTGCCAGCAGCCTCGGACCGCTAGGCGAATCACCCCTCCACTTT. This codes for CASSLGPLGESPLHF.